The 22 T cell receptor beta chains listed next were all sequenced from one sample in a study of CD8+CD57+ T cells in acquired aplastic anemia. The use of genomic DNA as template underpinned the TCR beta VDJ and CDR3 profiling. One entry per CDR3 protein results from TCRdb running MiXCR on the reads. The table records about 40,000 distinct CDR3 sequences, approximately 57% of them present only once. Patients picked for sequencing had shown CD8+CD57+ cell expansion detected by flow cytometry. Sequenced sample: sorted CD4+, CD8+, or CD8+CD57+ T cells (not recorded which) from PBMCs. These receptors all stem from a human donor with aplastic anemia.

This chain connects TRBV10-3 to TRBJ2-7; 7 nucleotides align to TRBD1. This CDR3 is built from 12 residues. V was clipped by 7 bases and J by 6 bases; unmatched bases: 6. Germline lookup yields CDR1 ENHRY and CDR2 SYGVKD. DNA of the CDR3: TGTGCCATCACCCAGACAGGGAGCGAGCAGTACTTC. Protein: CAITQTGSEQYF.

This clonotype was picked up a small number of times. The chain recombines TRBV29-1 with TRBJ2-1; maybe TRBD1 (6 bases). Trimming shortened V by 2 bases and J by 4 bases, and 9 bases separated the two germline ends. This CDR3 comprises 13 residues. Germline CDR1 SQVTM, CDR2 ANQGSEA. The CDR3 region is CSVEQGIYNEQFF. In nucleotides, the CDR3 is TGCAGCGTTGAACAGGGGATATACAATGAGCAGTTCTTC.

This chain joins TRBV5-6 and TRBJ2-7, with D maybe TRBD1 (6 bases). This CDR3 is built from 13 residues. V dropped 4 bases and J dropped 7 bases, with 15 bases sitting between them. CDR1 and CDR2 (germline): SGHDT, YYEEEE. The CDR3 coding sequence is TGTGCCAGCAGCAAAACAGGGCTGTGGGAGCAGTACTTC. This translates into CASSKTGLWEQYF.

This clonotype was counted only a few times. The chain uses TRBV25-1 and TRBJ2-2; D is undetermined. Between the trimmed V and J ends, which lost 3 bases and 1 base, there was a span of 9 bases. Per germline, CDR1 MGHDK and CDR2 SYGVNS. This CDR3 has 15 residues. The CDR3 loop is CASSETRQNTGELFF. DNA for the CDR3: TGTGCCAGCAGTGAGACCCGGCAGAACACCGGGGAGCTGTTTTTT.

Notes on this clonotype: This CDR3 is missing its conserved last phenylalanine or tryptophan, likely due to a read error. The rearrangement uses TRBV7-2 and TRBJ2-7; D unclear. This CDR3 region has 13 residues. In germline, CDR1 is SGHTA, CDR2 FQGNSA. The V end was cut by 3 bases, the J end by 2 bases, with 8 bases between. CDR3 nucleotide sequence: TGTGCCAGCAGCTTGGCAGCGCCCTACGAGCAGTACCTC. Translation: CASSLAAPYEQYL.

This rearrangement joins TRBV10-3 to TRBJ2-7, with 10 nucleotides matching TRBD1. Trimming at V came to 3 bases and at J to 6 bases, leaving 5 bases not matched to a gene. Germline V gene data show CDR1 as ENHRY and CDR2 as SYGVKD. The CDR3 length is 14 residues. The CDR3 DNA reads TGTGCCATCAGTGAACCGGGGACAGGGGCCGAGCAGTACTTC. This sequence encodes CAISEPGTGAEQYF.

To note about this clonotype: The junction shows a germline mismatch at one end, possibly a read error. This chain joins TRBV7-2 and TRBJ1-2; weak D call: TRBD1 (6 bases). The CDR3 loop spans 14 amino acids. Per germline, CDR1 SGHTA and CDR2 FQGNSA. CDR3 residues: CASSSRTHRDGYTF. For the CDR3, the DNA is TGTGCTAGCAGCTCCAGGACCCACAGGGATGGCTACACCTTC.

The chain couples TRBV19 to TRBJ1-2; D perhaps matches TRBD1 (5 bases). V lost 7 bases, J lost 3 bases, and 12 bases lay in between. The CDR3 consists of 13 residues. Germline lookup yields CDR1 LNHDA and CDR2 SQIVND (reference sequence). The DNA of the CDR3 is TGTGCCAGTAAACAACAGGAGGACTATGGCTACACCTTC. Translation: CASKQQEDYGYTF.

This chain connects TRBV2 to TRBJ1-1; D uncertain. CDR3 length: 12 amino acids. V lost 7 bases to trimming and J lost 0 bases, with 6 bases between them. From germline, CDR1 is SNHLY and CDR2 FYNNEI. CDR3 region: CASTFLNTEAFF. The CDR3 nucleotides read TGTGCCAGCACGTTTTTGAACACTGAAGCTTTCTTT. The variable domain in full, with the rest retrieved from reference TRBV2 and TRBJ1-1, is EPEVTQTPSHQVTQMGQEVILRCVPISNHLYFYWYRQILGQKVEFLVSFYNNEISEKSEIFDDQFSVERPDGSNFTLKIRSTKLEDSAMYFCASTFLNTEAFFGQGTRLTVV.

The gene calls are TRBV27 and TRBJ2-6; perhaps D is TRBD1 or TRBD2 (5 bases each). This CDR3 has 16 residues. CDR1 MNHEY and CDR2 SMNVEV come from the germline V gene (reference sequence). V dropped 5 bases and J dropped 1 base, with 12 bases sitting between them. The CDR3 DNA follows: TGTGCCAGCAGTACCTGGGACCTTTCTGGGGCCAACGTCCTGACTTTC. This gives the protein CASSTWDLSGANVLTF.

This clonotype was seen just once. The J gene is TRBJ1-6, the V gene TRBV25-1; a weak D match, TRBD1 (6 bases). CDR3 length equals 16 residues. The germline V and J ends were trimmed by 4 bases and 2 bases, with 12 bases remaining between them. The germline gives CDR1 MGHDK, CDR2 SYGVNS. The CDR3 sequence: CASSGPGDTYNSPLHF. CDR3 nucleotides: TGTGCCAGCAGTGGCCCAGGGGATACCTATAATTCACCCCTCCACTTT.

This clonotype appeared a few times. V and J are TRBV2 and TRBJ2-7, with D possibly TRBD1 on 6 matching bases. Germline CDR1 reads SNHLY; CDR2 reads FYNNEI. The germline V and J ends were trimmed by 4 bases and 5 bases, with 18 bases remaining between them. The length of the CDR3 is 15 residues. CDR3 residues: CASSAMQGSWDEQYF. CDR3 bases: TGTGCCAGCAGTGCTATGCAGGGGTCCTGGGACGAGCAGTACTTC.

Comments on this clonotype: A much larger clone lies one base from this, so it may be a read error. The CDR3 DNA follows: TGTGCCAGCAGGGTGGGGGGGACAGGATTCTACGAGCAGTACTTC. Translating gives CASRVGGTGFYEQYF. The V gene is TRBV27, the J gene TRBJ2-7; possible D gene TRBD1, 8 bases. CDR3 length equals 15 residues. Germline-derived CDR1 and CDR2 are MNHEY and SMNVEV (reference sequence). Trimming pared 6 bases from V and 3 bases from J, leaving 18 bases between.

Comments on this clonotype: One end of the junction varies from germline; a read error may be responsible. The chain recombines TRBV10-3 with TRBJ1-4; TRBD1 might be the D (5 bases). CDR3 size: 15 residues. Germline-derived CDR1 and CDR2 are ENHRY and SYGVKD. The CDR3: CALSESGGDNEKLFF. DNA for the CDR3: TGTGCCCTCAGTGAGTCTGGGGGGGATAATGAAAAACTGTTTTTC.

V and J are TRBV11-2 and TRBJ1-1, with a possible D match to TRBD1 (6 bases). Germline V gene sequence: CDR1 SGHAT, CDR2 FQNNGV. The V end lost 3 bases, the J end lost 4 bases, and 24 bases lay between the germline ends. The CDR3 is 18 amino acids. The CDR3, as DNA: TGTGCCAGCAGCTTTCCCCCTTCCAGGGGTCCGACAGGCACTGAAGCTTTCTTT. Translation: CASSFPPSRGPTGTEAFF.

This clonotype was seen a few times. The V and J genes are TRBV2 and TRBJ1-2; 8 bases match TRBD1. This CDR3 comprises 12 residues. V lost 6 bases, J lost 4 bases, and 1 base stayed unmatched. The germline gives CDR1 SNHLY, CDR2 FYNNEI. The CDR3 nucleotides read TGTGCCAGCAGGGACAGGGTCTATGGCTACACCTTC. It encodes CASRDRVYGYTF.

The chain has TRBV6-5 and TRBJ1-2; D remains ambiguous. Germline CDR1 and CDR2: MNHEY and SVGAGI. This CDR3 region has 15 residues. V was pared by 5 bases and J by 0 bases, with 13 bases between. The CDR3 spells CASSNGQLANYGYTF. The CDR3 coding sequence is TGTGCCAGCAGTAACGGGCAGCTCGCTAACTATGGCTACACCTTC.

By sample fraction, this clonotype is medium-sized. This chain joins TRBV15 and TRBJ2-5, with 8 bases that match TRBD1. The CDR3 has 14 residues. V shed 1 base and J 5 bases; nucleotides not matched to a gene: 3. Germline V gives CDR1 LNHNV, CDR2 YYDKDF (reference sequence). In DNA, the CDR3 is TGTGCCACCAGCAGAGCCAGGGGGCGTGAGACCCAGTACTTC. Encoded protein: CATSRARGRETQYF.

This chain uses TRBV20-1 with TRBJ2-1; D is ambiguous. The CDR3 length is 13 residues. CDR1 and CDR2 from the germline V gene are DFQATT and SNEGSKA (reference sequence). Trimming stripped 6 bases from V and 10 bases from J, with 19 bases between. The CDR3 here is CSASSLGRLEQFF. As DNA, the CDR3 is TGCAGTGCCAGCAGTTTAGGAAGGCTCGAGCAGTTCTTC.

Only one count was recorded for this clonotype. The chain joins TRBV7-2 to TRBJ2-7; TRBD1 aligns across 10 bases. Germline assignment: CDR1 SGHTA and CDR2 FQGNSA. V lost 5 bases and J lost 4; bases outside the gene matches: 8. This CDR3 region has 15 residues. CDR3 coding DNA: TGTGCCAGCAGCCGACCCGGGACAGGGGTATACGAGCAGTACTTC. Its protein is CASSRPGTGVYEQYF.

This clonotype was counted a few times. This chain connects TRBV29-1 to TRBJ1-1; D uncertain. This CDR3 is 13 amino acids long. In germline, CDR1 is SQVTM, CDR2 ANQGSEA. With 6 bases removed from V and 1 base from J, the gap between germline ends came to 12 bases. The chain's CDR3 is CSVTQTANTEAFF. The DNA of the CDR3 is TGCAGCGTGACCCAGACGGCGAACACTGAAGCTTTCTTT.

CDR3 DNA sequence: TGTGCCAGCAGGGCGGGAGGTGCAGAGACCCAGTACTTC. The encoded protein is CASRAGGAETQYF. V gene TRBV2 combines with J gene TRBJ2-5; 8 positions match TRBD2. CDR1 and CDR2 (germline): SNHLY, FYNNEI. The CDR3 loop spans 13 amino acids. The V gene end was trimmed by 6 bases and the J gene end by 4 bases; junction bases not matched to a gene: 4.